This T cell receptor (beta chain) was observed in a study of CD8 T cells in ankylosing spondylitis. This clonotype was counted at least ten times. MiXCR, run by TCRdb on the 5' RACE reads, gives a single entry per CDR3 protein. The profile shows 210,000 or so distinct CDR3 sequences, about a quarter of them singletons. Sequenced sample: blood, either unsorted or a sorted T cell fraction (not recorded which). This TCR derives from a male donor with ankylosing spondylitis or in good health (not recorded which).

DNA of the CDR3: TGTGCCAGCAGTGGGGGACACAGAACAGGGCCCCAGCATTTT. Its translation is CASSGGHRTGPQHF. The chain recombines TRBV6-1 with TRBJ1-5, with D perhaps matching TRBD1 (6 bases). This CDR3 contains 14 residues. The germline gives CDR1 MNHNS, CDR2 SASEGT. Trimming pared 4 bases from V and 9 bases from J, leaving 16 bases between.